The present T cell receptor beta chain was sequenced within a study of blood T cell repertoires in COVID-19. Study details: Sites across the United States, Italy and Spain contributed samples from acute and convalescent COVID-19. The analysed material was cDNA or gDNA that came from T cells, B-cell-depleted T cells, or PBMCs.

CDR1 is SNHLY, CDR2 FYNNEI, per germline. The ends lost 8 bases at V and 0 bases at J; junction bases unmatched: 6. There are 15 residues in the CDR3. This clone was recorded once. Original methodology: Estimation of nucleated cell counts was performed using reference gene primer amplification. Measured with immunoSEQ multiplex PCR; TCRdb has only the in-frame clones, and not every one. V and J calls and clone size are as listed in that table; D and trimming were resolved from the DNA. The sample has 200,000 or so clones; about 88% are singletons. The chain employs TRBV2 and TRBJ2-2; 7 nucleotides line up with TRBD2. The sample consisted of peripheral blood. This TCR derives from a man between 65 and 80 years old with acute or convalescent COVID-19. CDR3 region: CASRTGTTNTGELFF. In nucleotides, the CDR3 is TGTGCCAGCCGGACCGGGACTACGAACACCGGGGAGCTGTTTTTT. Complete variable domain (other parts from reference TRBV2 and TRBJ2-2): EPEVTQTPSHQVTQMGQEVILRCVPISNHLYFYWYRQILGQKVEFLVSFYNNEISEKSEIFDDQFSVERPDGSNFTLKIRSTKLEDSAMYFCASRTGTTNTGELFFGEGSRLTVL.